A single sample is the source of the 25 T cell receptor beta chains below, sequenced in a study of cytomegalovirus exposure and HLA in healthy donors. The PCR contained 60 Vbeta and 13 Jbeta primers. Clones were read by immunoSEQ multiplex PCR, and TCRdb kept only the in-frame ones, dropping some. The repertoire consists of 80,000 to 130,000 clones, with about 79% occurring once and the leading ten covering approximately 3.7%. The sample consisted of PBMCs. These receptors were collected from a female donor in good health and CMV-seropositive.

This rearrangement joins TRBV7-2 to TRBJ1-3; the match to TRBD1 covers 7 bases. The ends lost 2 bases at V and 7 bases at J; junction bases unmatched: 8. This CDR3 comprises 15 residues. Germline values: CDR1 SGHTA, CDR2 FQGNSA. The CDR3 loop is CASSLPWTGRNTIYF. The CDR3 nucleotides are TGTGCCAGCAGCTTACCTTGGACAGGACGGAACACCATATATTTT.

The rearrangement uses TRBV10-2 and TRBJ2-2; 8 nucleotides line up with TRBD2. Germline CDR1 reads WSHSY; CDR2 reads SAAADI. V lost 2 bases to trimming and J lost 5 bases; unmatched junction nucleotides: 4. The CDR3 has 15 amino acids. The CDR3 coding sequence is TGCGCCAGCAGTGAGGACGGGGGGGGGACCGGGGAGCTGTTTTTT. It codes for CASSEDGGGTGELFF.

The V call is TRBV19, the J call TRBJ2-7, with 10 nucleotides matching TRBD2. V shed 5 bases, J shed 3 bases, and the junction held 7 bases outside the gene matches. The CDR3 is 15 residues long. Germline-derived CDR1 and CDR2 are LNHDA and SQIVND (reference sequence). The CDR3 DNA sequence: TGTGCCAGTAGTCCGGGGACTAGCGATCACTACGAGCAGTACTTC. It specifies CASSPGTSDHYEQYF.

This clone was detected once. This sequence joins TRBV7-9 and TRBJ2-5, with 8 bases that match TRBD2. The length of the CDR3 is 13 residues. With V trimmed by 4 bases and J by 5 bases, 3 bases remained unmatched. Germline V CDR1 and CDR2: SEHNR, FQNEAQ (reference sequence). The CDR3 bases are TGTGCCAGCAGCTCTGCGGGAGGTGAGACCCAGTACTTC. This gives the protein CASSSAGGETQYF.

The V gene is TRBV4-1, the J gene TRBJ2-5; D possibly corresponds to TRBD2 (6 bases). The germline V gene encodes CDR1 MGHRA and CDR2 YSYEKL. The CDR3 loop spans 15 amino acids. The V end was cut by 3 bases, the J end by 1 base, with 12 bases between. The chain's CDR3 is CASSHQQGGQETQYF. CDR3 sequence (DNA): TGCGCCAGCAGCCACCAGCAGGGAGGCCAAGAGACCCAGTACTTC.

The genes are TRBV2 and TRBJ2-7; 8 bases are a match to TRBD1. Germline V CDR1 and CDR2: SNHLY, FYNNEI. CDR3 length: 15 amino acids. The trim removed 6 bases at V and 7 bases at J, leaving 14 bases unmatched. The CDR3 loop reads CASRGLLRTGFEQYF. The DNA for the CDR3 is TGTGCCAGCAGGGGCTTGCTGAGGACAGGGTTTGAGCAGTACTTC.

There are a few counts of this clone. This chain connects TRBV30 to TRBJ2-7, with D uncertain. V was pared by 0 bases and J by 3 bases, with 6 bases between. The CDR3 spans 12 residues. Germline values: CDR1 GTSNPN, CDR2 SVGIG (reference sequence). CDR3 residues: CAWSVSGYEQYF. The CDR3 bases are TGTGCCTGGAGTGTATCGGGCTACGAGCAGTACTTC.

This clone was picked up a small number of times. The rearrangement uses TRBV7-9 and TRBJ1-1; no clear D. CDR1 and CDR2 from the germline V gene are SEHNR and FQNEAQ (reference sequence). V was trimmed by 5 bases and J by 5 bases, leaving 15 bases between them. The CDR3 is 14 amino acids. CDR3 DNA: TGTGCCAGCAGCCTTGGTCTGGGAGGGACTGAAGCTTTCTTT. This translates into CASSLGLGGTEAFF.

The rearrangement links TRBV29-1 to TRBJ2-2, with D possibly being TRBD1 (6 bases). This CDR3 contains 15 residues. V lost 6 bases, J lost 1 base, and 15 bases lay in between. Per the germline V gene, CDR1 is SQVTM and CDR2 is ANQGSEA. In DNA form, the CDR3 reads TGCAGCGTAGATACCGGGACATGGAACACCGGGGAGCTGTTTTTT. Encoded protein: CSVDTGTWNTGELFF.

The chain links TRBV6-1 to TRBJ1-1; D not resolved. Trimming shortened V by 1 base and J by 5 bases, and 8 bases separated the two germline ends. The CDR3 spans 13 residues. Per germline, CDR1 MNHNS and CDR2 SASEGT. The CDR3 region is CASSEDSWTEAFF. The DNA for the CDR3 is TGTGCCAGCAGTGAAGACAGTTGGACTGAAGCTTTCTTT.

The DNA of the CDR3 is TGTGCCAGCTCAAGCGGGTACTACGAGCAGTACTTC. This encodes CASSSGYYEQYF. The gene calls are TRBV2 and TRBJ2-7, with D possibly matching TRBD2 (6 bases). V gave up 8 bases and J gave up 3 bases, with 11 bases separating them. Germline assignment: CDR1 SNHLY and CDR2 FYNNEI. This CDR3 region has 12 residues.

This clone was observed once. The chain uses TRBV7-2 and TRBJ1-3; the D is unclear. This CDR3 spans 12 amino acids. Per the germline V gene, CDR1 is SGHTA and CDR2 is FQGNSA. The germline V and J ends were trimmed by 5 bases and 6 bases, with 8 bases remaining between them. The CDR3 sequence: CASSPRENTIYF. CDR3 bases: TGTGCCAGCAGCCCGCGGGAAAACACCATATATTTT. The full variable domain, with the rest looked up from reference TRBV7-2 and TRBJ1-3, is GAGVSQSPSNKVTEKGKDVELRCDPISGHTALYWYRQSLGQGLEFLIYFQGNSAPDKSGLPSDRFSAERTGGSVSTLTIQRTQQEDSAVYLCASSPRENTIYFGEGSWLTVV.

For the CDR3, the DNA is TGTGCCAGCAGCTTCCCCGCGGCAGGGGGGTCCGAGACCCAGTACTTC. It codes for CASSFPAAGGSETQYF. The chain couples TRBV5-4 to TRBJ2-5; weak D call: TRBD1 (7 bases). The CDR3 spans 16 residues. Trimming shortened V by 2 bases and J by 5 bases, and 19 bases separated the two germline ends. Germline loops: CDR1 SGHNT, CDR2 YYREEE (reference sequence).

This sequence joins TRBV27 and TRBJ2-3; 11 bases fit TRBD2. CDR1 and CDR2 from the germline V gene are MNHEY and SMNVEV (reference sequence). J lost 5 bases, V lost 6 bases, and 1 base had no gene match. This CDR3 is 13 amino acids long. CDR3 sequence (DNA): TGTGCCAGCAGGGGACTAGCGGAAGATACGCAGTATTTT. Translation gives CASRGLAEDTQYF.

This sequence joins TRBV18 and TRBJ2-5; D ambiguous. CDR1 and CDR2 (germline): KGHSH, LQKENI. Deletions cut 4 bases from V and 3 bases from J, with 18 bases between. The CDR3 extends over 16 amino acids. The DNA of the CDR3 is TGTGCCAGCTCACGGCGGTCCGATAACCCAAAAGAGACCCAGTACTTC. It yields the protein CASSRRSDNPKETQYF.

This chain joins TRBV27 and TRBJ2-7; 8 nucleotides align to TRBD2. CDR3 length: 16 amino acids. V shed 0 bases, J shed 0 bases, and the junction held 4 bases outside the gene matches. Per the germline V gene, CDR1 is MNHEY and CDR2 is SMNVEV (reference sequence). For the CDR3, the DNA is TGTGCCAGCAGTTTATCCCGGGGGGGGTCCTCCTACGAGCAGTACTTC. Translation gives CASSLSRGGSSYEQYF.

Only a few counts were recorded for this clone. This chain uses TRBV7-8 with TRBJ2-1; TRBD1 aligns across 10 bases. With V trimmed by 2 bases and J by 5 bases, 9 bases remained unmatched. The V gene's germline CDR1 is SGHVS and CDR2 FQNEAQ. CDR3 length equals 17 residues. The CDR3 coding sequence is TGTGCCAGCAGCTTAAGGGGGGGGACAGGGGTCGACAATGAGCAGTTCTTC. It translates to CASSLRGGTGVDNEQFF.

The chain carries TRBV2 and TRBJ2-5; 10 positions agree with TRBD2. The CDR3 covers 16 residues. J was trimmed by 9 bases and V by 3 bases; bases with no gene match: 13. In germline, CDR1 is SNHLY, CDR2 FYNNEI. For the CDR3, the DNA is TGTGCCAGCAGTGAGGGGGCTAGCGGGGGCAGGGTGGCCCAGTACTTC. This codes for CASSEGASGGRVAQYF.

The chain employs TRBV6-5 and TRBJ1-2, with TRBD1 matching 9 bases. Germline CDR1 and CDR2: MNHEY and SVGAGI. The CDR3 consists of 14 residues. V was clipped by 4 bases and J by 1 base; unmatched bases: 1. CDR3 DNA: TGTGCCAGCAGTTGGGGACAGGGTAACTATGGCTACACCTTC. Amino acids: CASSWGQGNYGYTF.

This chain uses TRBV18 with TRBJ1-1; D remains unclear. Germline CDR1 reads KGHSH; CDR2 reads LQKENI. Trimming cost V 3 bases and J 3 bases, with 8 bases left between them. The length of the CDR3 is 13 residues. The DNA of the CDR3 is TGTGCCAGCTCACCTGCGGGAGACACTGAAGCTTTCTTT. Protein: CASSPAGDTEAFF.

The chain has TRBV6-1 and TRBJ2-7, with 8 bases identical to TRBD2. Unmatched junction bases numbered 7, after V lost 5 bases and J lost 4 bases. Per the germline V gene, CDR1 is MNHNS and CDR2 is SASEGT. The CDR3 extends over 14 amino acids. The DNA for the CDR3 is TGTGCCAGCAGTACAGCGGGAGTAGGTTACGAGCAGTACTTC. Its translation: CASSTAGVGYEQYF.

The chain carries TRBV19 and TRBJ2-1, with 11 bases that match TRBD2. The CDR3 length is 15 residues. The junction had 4 bases not matched to a gene; V was cut back by 6 bases and J by 3 bases. Germline V CDR1 and CDR2: LNHDA, SQIVND (reference sequence). The CDR3 loop is CASSPTSGVYNEQFF. Written as DNA, the CDR3 is TGTGCCAGTAGCCCGACTAGCGGGGTCTACAATGAGCAGTTCTTC.

This clone appeared a single time. V is TRBV9 and J is TRBJ2-5, with 15 bases fitting TRBD2. CDR3 length: 17 residues. V gave up 4 bases and J gave up 1 base; unmatched junction bases: 5. Per germline, CDR1 SGDLS and CDR2 YYNGEE. The CDR3 sequence: CASSIGLAGGIQETQYF. The CDR3 bases are TGTGCCAGCAGCATCGGACTAGCGGGGGGGATCCAAGAGACCCAGTACTTC.

As DNA, the CDR3 is TGTGCCAGCAGTGGAGGGGGACGTGGCTACACCTTC. Translated, it gives CASSGGGRGYTF. V gene TRBV2 combines with J gene TRBJ1-2, with a possible D match to TRBD1 (6 bases). The CDR3 contains 12 residues. V lost 4 bases, J lost 7 bases, and 10 bases lay in between. Germline V CDR1 and CDR2: SNHLY, FYNNEI.

This clone was seen just once. As DNA, the CDR3 is TGTGCCAGCAGCTTAGGCGGTTGGTCAGGGGACCAGCCCCAGCATTTT. As protein: CASSLGGWSGDQPQHF. This chain connects TRBV11-2 to TRBJ1-5; TRBD1 is a possible D gene (6 bases). V lost 1 base and J lost 7, with 17 bases in between. The CDR3 is 16 amino acids. CDR1 and CDR2 from the germline V gene are SGHAT and FQNNGV.